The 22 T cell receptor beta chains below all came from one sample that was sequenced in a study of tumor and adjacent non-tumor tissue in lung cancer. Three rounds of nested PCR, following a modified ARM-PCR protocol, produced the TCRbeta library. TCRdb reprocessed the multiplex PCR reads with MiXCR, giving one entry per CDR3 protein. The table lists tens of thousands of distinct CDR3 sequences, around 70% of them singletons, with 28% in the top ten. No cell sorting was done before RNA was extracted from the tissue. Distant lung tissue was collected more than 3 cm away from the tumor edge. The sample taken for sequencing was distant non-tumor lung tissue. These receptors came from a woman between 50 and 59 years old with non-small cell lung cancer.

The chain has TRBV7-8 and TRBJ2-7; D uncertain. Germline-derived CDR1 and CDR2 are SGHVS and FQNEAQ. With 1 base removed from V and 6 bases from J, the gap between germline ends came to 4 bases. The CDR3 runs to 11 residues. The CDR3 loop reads CASSLVSEQYF. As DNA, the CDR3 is TGTGCCAGCAGCTTAGTTTCCGAGCAGTACTTC.

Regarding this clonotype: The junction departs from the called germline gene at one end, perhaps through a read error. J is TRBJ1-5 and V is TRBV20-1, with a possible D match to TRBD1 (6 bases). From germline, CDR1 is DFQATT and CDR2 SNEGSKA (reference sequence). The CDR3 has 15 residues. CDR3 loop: CSARPHRDDNQPQHF. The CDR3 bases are TGCAGTGCTAGACCCCACAGGGATGACAATCAGCCTCAGCATTTT.

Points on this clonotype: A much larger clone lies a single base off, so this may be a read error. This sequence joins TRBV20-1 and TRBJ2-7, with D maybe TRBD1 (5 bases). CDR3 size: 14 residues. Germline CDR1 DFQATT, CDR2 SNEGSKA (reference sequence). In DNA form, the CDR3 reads TGCACTGCTAAACACGATTATCAGGGCTACGAGCAGTACTTC. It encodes CTAKHDYQGYEQYF.

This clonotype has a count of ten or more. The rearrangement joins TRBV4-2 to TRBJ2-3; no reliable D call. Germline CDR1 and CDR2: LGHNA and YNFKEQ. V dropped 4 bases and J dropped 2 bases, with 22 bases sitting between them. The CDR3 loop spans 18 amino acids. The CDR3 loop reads CASSPKIFAYGITDTQYF. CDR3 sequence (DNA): TGTGCCAGCAGCCCCAAGATTTTTGCCTACGGTATCACAGATACGCAGTATTTT.

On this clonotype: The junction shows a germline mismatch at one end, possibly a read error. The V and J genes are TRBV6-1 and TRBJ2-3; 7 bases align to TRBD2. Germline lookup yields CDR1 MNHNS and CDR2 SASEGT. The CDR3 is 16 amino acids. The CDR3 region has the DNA TGTGCCAGCTGTGAAAGAGGCGGGAGCGGCTCAGATACACGGTATTTT. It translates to CASCERGGSGSDTRYF.

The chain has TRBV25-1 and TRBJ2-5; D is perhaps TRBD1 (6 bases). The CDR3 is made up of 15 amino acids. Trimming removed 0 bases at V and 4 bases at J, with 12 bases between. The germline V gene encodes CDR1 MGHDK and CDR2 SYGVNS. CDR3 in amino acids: CASSEYGGAVETQYF. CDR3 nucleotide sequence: TGTGCCAGCAGTGAATATGGGGGCGCGGTAGAGACCCAGTACTTC.

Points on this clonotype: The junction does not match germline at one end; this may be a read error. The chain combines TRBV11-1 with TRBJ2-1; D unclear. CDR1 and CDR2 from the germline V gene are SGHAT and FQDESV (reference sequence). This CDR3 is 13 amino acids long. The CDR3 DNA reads TGTGCCAGCAGCATACCTCCGCTGTATGAGCAGTCCTTC. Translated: CASSIPPLYEQSF.

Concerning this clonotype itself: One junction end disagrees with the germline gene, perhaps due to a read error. The CDR3 sequence: CVSSETGRADTQYF. CDR3 sequence (DNA): TGTGTCAGCAGTGAAACAGGGAGGGCAGATACGCAGTATTTT. The rearrangement joins TRBV6-1 to TRBJ2-3, with D maybe TRBD2 (7 bases). This CDR3 contains 14 residues. Germline values: CDR1 MNHNS, CDR2 SASEGT.

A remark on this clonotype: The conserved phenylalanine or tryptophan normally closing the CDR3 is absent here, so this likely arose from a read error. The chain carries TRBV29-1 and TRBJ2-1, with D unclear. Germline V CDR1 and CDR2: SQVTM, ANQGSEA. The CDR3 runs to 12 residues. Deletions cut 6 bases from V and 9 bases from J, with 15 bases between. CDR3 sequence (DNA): TGCAGCGTCCTAGGACGGAACATTGAGCAGTTCTTG. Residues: CSVLGRNIEQFL.

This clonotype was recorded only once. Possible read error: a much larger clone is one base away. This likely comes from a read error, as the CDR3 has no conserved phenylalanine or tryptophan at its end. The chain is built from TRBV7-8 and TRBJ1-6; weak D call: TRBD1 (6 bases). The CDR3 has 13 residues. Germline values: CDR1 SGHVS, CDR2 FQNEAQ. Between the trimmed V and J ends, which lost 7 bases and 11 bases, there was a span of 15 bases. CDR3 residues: CASTNTGNPPLHY. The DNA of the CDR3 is TGTGCCAGCACAAACACAGGGAATCCACCCCTCCACTAT.

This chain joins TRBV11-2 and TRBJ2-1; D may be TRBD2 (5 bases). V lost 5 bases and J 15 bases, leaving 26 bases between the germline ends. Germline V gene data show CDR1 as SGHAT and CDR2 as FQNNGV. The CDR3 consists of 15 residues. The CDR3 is CASSPPGTTQNELFF. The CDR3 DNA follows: TGTGCCAGCAGCCCCCCGGGAACTACCCAGAATGAGTTGTTCTTC.

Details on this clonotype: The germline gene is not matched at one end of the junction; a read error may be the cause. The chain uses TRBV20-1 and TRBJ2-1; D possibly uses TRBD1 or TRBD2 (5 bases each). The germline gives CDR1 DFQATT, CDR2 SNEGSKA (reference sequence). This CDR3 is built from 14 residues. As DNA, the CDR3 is TGCAGTCGAGGGGCCCGGTACTCCCACAATGAGCAGTTCTTC. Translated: CSRGARYSHNEQFF.

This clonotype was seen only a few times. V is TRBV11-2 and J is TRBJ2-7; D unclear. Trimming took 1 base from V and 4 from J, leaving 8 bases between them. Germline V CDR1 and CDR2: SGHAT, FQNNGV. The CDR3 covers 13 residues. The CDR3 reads CASSLASEYEQYF. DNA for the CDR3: TGTGCCAGCAGCTTAGCCTCTGAGTACGAGCAGTACTTC.

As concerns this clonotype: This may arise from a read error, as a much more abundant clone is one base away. CDR3 coding DNA: TGCAGCATTGAAGACCCATCCGAGCAGTACTTC. This sequence encodes CSIEDPSEQYF. V is TRBV29-1 and J is TRBJ2-7; D unclear. The CDR3 extends over 11 amino acids. CDR1 and CDR2 from the germline V gene are SQVTM and ANQGSEA.

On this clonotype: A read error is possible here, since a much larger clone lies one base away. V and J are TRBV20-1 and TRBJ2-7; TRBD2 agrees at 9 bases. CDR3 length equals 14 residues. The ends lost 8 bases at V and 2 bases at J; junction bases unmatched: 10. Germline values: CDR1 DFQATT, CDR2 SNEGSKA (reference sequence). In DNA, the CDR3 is TGCAGTACTGGCACTAGCGGGCGAGCCTACGAGCAGTACTTC. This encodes CSTGTSGRAYEQYF.

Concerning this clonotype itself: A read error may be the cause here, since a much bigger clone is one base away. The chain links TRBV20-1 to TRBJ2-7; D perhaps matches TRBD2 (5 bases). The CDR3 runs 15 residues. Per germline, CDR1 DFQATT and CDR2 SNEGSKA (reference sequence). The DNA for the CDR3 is TGCAGTACTAGAGATATTTTACTCCCCCATTACGAGCAGTACTTC. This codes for CSTRDILLPHYEQYF.

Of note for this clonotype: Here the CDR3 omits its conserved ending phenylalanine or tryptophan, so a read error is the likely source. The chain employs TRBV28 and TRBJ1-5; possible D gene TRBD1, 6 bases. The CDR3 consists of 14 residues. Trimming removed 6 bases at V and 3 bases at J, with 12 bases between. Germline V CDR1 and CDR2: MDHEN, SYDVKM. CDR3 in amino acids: CASSQDSFNQPQHS. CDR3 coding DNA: TGTGCCAGCAGCCAGGACAGCTTCAATCAGCCCCAGCATTCT.

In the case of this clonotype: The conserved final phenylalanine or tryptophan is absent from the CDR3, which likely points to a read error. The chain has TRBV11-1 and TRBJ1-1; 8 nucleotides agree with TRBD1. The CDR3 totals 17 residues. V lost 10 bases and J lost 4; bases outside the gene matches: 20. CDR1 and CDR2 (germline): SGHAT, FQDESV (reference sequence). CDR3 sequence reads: CANNRIGGQGVGTEAFI. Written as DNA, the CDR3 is TGTGCCAACAACAGAATAGGTGGACAGGGAGTCGGCACTGAAGCTTTCATT.

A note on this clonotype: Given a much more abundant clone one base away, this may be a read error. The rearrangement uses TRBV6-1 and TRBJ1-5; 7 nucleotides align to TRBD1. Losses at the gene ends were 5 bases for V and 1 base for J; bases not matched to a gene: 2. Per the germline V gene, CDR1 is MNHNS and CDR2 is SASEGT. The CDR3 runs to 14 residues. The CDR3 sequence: CASSSRGSNQPQHF. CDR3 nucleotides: TGTGCCAGCAGTAGCAGGGGGAGCAATCAGCCCCAGCATTTT.

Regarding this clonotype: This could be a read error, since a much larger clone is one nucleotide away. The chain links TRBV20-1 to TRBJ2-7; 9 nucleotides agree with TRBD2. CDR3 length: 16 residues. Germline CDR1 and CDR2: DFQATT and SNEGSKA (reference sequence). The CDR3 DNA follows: TGCAGTGCTAGAGACGCAACTAGCGGGCCTTCCTTCGAGCAGTACTTC. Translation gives CSARDATSGPSFEQYF.

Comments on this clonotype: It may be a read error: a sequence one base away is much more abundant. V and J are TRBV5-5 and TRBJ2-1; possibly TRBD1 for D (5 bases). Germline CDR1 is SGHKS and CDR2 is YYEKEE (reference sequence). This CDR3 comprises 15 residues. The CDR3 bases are TGTGCCAGCAGCGTAACTCCCAGGGTGGAGAGTGAGCGGTTCTTC. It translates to CASSVTPRVESERFF.

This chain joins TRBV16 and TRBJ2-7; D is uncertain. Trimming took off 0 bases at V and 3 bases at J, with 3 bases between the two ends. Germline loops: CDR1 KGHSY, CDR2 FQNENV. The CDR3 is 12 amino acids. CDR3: CASSQSNYEQYF. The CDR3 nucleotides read TGTGCCAGCAGCCAATCCAACTACGAGCAGTACTTC. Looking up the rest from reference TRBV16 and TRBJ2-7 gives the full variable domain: GEEVAQTPKHLVRGEGQKAKLYCAPIKGHSYVFWYQQVLKNEFKFLISFQNENVFDETGMPKERFSAKCLPNSPCSLEIQATKLEDSAVYFCASSQSNYEQYFGPGTRLTVT.